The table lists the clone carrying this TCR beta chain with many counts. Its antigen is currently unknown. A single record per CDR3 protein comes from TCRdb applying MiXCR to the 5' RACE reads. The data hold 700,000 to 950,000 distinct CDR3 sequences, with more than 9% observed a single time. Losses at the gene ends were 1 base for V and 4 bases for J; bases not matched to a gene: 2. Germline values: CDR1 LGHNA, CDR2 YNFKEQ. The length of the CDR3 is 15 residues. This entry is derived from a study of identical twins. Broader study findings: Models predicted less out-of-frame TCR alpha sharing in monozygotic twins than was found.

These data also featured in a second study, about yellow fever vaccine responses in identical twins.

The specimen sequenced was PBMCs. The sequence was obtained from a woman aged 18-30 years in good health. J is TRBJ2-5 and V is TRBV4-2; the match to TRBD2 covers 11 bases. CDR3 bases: TGTGCCAGCAGCCAAGCCGGGACTAGCGGAGAGACCCAGTACTTC. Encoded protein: CASSQAGTSGETQYF.